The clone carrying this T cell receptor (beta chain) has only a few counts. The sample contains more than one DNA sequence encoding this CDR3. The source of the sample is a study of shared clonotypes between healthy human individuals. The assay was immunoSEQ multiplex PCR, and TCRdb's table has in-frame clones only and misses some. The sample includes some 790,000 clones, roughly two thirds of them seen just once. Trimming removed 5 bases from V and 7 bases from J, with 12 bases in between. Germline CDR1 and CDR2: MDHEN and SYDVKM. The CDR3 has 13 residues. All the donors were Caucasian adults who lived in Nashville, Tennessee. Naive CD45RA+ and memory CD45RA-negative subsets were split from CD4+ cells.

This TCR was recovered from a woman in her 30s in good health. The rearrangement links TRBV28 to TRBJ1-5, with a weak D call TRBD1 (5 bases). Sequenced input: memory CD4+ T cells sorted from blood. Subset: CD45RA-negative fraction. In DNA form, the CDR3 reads TGTGCCAGCAGTCCGGCCGGGGACCAGCCCCAGCATTTT. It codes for CASSPAGDQPQHF.